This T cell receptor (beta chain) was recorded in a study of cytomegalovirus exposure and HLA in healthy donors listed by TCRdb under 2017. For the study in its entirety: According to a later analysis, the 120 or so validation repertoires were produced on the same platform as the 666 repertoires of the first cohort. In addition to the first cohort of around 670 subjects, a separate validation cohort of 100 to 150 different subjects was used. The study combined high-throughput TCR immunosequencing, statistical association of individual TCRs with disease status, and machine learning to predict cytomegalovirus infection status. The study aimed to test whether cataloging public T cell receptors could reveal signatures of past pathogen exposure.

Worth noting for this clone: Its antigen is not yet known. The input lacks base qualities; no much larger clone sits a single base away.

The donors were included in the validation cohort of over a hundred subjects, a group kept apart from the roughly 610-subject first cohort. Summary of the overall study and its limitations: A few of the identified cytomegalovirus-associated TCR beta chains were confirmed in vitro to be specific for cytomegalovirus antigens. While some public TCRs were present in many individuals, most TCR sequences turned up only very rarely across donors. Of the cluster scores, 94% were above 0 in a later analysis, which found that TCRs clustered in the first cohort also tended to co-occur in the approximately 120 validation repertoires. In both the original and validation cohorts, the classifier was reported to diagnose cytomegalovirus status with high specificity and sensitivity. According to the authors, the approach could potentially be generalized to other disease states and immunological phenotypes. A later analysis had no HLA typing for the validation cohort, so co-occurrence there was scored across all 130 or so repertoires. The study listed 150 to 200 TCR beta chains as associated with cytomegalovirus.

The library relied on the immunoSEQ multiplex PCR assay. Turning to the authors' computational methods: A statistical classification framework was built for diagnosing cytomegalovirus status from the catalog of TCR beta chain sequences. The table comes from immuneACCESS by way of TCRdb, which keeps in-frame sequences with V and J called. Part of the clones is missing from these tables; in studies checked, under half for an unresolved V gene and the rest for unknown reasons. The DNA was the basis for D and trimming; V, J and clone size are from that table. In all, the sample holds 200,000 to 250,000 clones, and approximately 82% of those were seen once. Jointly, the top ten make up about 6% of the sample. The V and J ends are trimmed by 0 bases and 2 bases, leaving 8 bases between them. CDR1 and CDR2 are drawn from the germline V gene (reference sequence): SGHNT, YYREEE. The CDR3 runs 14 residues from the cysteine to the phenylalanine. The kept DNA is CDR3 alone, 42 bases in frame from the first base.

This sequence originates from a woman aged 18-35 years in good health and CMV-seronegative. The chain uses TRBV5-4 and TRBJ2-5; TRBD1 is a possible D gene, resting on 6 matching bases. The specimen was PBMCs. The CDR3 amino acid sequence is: CASSLERGQETQYF. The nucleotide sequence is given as TGTGCCAGCAGCTTGGAAAGGGGGCAAGAGACCCAGTACTTC.